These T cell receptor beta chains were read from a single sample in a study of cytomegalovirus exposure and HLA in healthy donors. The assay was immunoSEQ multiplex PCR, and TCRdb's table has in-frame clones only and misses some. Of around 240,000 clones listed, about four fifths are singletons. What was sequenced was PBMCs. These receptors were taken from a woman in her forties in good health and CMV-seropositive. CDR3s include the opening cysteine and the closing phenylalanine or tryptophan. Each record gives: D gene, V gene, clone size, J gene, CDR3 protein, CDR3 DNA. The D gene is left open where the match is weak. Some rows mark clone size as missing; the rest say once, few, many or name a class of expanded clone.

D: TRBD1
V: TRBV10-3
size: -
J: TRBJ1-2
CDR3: CAISEATGGVYGYTF
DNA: TGTGCCATCAGTGAGGCGACAGGGGGAGTTTATGGCTACACCTTC

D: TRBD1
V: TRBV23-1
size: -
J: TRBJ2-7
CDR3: CASSPRTGYEQYF
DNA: TGCGCCAGCAGTCCCCGGACAGGCTACGAGCAGTACTTC

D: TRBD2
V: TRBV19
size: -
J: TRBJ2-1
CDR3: CASSPRTSGKPDNEQFF
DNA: TGTGCCAGTAGTCCCCGGACTAGCGGGAAACCTGACAATGAGCAGTTCTTC

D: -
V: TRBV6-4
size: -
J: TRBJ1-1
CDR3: CASSDHLQAEAFF
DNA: TGTGCCAGCAGTGACCACCTCCAGGCTGAAGCTTTCTTT

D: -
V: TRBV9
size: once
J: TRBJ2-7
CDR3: CASSEGGAKSEQYF
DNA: TGTGCCAGCAGCGAGGGGGGGGCCAAGAGCGAGCAGTACTTC

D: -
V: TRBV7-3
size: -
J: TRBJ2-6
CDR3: CASSWASGERVLTF
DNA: TGTGCCAGCAGCTGGGCATCGGGGGAGAGAGTCCTGACTTTC

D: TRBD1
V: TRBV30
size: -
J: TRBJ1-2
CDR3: CACRTGDGYTF
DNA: TGTGCCTGCAGGACAGGGGATGGCTACACCTTC

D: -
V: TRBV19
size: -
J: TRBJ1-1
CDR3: CASSIQSLNTEAFF
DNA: TGTGCCAGTAGTATACAGTCTCTGAACACTGAAGCTTTCTTT

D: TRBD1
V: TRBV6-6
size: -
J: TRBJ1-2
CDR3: CASMAGRGNSNYGYTF
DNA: TGTGCCAGCATGGCTGGCAGGGGGAACTCTAACTATGGCTACACCTTC

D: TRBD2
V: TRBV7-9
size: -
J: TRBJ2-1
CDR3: CASSLIAGGLDEQFF
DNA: TGTGCCAGCAGCTTAATTGCGGGAGGATTGGATGAGCAGTTCTTC